The 2 T cell receptor beta chains given below trace back to one sample, sequenced in a study of control samples from healthy donors and cancer patients (dated by TCRdb to 2018 to 2021). Libraries were made using the immunoSEQ multiplex PCR assay. As stored in TCRdb, this immuneACCESS dataset retains in-frame rearrangements with V and J assigned. A fraction of the clones does not appear; measured against another copy, unresolved V genes explain less than half of the discrepancy, and the remainder lacks a known reason. In this sample the table shows some 120,000 clones, about 93% of which occur a single time. The ten largest clones represent 2.5% of the sample. The sample was blood. These receptors were obtained from a man younger than 35 in good health.

The chain couples TRBV7-2 to TRBJ2-3; 9 nucleotides line up with TRBD2. Germline loops: CDR1 SGHTA, CDR2 FQGNSA. V trimming: 2 bases; J trimming: 0 bases; junction bases outside the gene matches: 6. The CDR3 consists of 17 residues. The CDR3 sequence: CASSLRGREVSTDTQYF. The CDR3 coding sequence is TGTGCCAGCAGCTTACGCGGGAGGGAGGTCAGCACAGATACGCAGTATTTT. Based on the CDR3 plus reference TRBV7-2 and TRBJ2-3, the full variable domain is GAGVSQSPSNKVTEKGKDVELRCDPISGHTALYWYRQSLGQGLEFLIYFQGNSAPDKSGLPSDRFSAERTGGSVSTLTIQRTQQEDSAVYLCASSLRGREVSTDTQYFGPGTRLTVL.

The rearrangement links TRBV7-6 to TRBJ2-5; TRBD2 is a possible D gene (6 bases). Trimming pared 4 bases from V and 2 bases from J, leaving 20 bases between. This CDR3 comprises 17 residues. The germline V gene encodes CDR1 SGHVS and CDR2 FNYEAQ. CDR3 sequence (DNA): TGTGCCAGCAGCTCCGGTAGACGTGCCGGGGGACAAGAGACCCAGTACTTC. Protein: CASSSGRRAGGQETQYF.